This T cell receptor beta chain appears in the sequencing data of a study of graft-versus-host responses after intestinal transplantation. Whole-study results and caveats: The marrow of recipients harbored GvH clones, and ileum or blood showed some of them first.

Repertoires were generated with immunoSEQ multiplex PCR, while TCRdb's copy carries only in-frame clones and drops some. The sample comprises about 88,000 clones, 90% of which are singletons, and 0.095% to 0.11% rests with the top ten. This CDR3 is built from 14 residues. With regard to this clone: Its antigen is currently unknown.

The chain combines TRBV12-2 with TRBJ1-2. TRBV12-2 constitutes a pseudogene. This sequence originates from a human donor who received an intestinal transplant. The material sequenced was unstimulated CD4+ T cells sorted from spleen or lymph node cells, taken before intestinal transplant. CDR3 amino acids: CASRLGEAIYGYTF. CDR3 nucleotides: TGTGCAAGTCGCTTAGGGGAGGCCATCTATGGCTACACCTTC.